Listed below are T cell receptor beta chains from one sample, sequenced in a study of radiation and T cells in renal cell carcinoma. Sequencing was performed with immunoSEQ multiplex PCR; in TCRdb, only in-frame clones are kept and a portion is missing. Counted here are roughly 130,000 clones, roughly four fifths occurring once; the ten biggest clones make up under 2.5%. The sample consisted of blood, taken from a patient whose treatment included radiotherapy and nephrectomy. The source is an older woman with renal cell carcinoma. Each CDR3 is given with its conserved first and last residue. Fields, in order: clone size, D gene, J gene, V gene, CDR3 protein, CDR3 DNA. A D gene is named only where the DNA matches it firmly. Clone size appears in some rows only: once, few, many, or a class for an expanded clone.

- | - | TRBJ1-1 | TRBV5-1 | CASISSPGATEAFF | TGCGCCAGCATCAGCTCTCCGGGGGCCACTGAAGCTTTCTTT
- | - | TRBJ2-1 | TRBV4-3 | CASSQDELVFNEQFF | TGCGCCAGCAGCCAAGATGAACTAGTCTTCAACGAGCAGTTCTTC
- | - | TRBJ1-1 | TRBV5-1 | CASSLLVNTEAFF | TGCGCCAGCAGCTTACTCGTGAACACTGAAGCTTTCTTT
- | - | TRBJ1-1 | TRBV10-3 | CAISESRDTAAFF | TGTGCCATCAGTGAGTCACGGGACACGGCGGCTTTCTTT
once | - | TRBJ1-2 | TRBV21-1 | CASSKVGNYGYTF | TGTGCCAGCAGCAAAGTCGGGAACTATGGCTACACCTTC
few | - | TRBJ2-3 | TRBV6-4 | CASSDDGTDTQYF | TGTGCCAGCAGTGACGACGGCACAGATACGCAGTATTTT
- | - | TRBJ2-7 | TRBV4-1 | CASSPGSGDTYEQYF | TGCGCCAGCAGCCCCGGATCGGGTGATACCTACGAGCAGTACTTC
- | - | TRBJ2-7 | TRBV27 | CASSSASYEQYF | TGTGCCAGCAGTTCCGCCTCCTACGAGCAGTACTTC
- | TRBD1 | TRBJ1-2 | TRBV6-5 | CASSRRDSYGYTF | TGTGCCAGCAGTCGCCGGGACAGCTATGGCTACACCTTC
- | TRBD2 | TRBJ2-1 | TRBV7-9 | CASRIRLAGDEQFF | TGTGCCAGCAGAATCAGACTAGCGGGAGATGAGCAGTTCTTC
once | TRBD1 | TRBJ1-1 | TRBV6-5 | CASRHLDRVNTEAFF | TGTGCCAGCAGACACCTGGACAGGGTCAACACTGAAGCTTTCTTT
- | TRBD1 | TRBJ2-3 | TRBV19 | CASNDPGTGGADTQYF | TGTGCCAGTAATGATCCGGGGACAGGGGGCGCAGATACGCAGTATTTT
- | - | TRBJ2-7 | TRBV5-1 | CASSQGTSSYEQYF | TGCGCCAGCAGCCAAGGTACCAGCTCCTACGAGCAGTACTTC
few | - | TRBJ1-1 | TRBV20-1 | CSASRDVEAFF | TGCAGTGCTAGCAGGGACGTTGAAGCTTTCTTT
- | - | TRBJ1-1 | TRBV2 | CASRGQVYTEAFF | TGTGCCAGCAGAGGGCAGGTGTACACTGAAGCTTTCTTT
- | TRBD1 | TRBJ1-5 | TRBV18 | CASSSQTGDNQPQHF | TGTGCCAGCTCCTCCCAGACAGGGGACAATCAGCCCCAGCATTTT
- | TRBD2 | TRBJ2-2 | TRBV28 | CASGLAGVTGELFF | TGTGCCAGCGGACTAGCGGGAGTCACCGGGGAGCTGTTTTTT
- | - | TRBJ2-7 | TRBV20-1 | CSAREAYEQYF | TGCAGTGCAAGAGAAGCATACGAGCAGTACTTC
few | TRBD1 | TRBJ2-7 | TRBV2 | CASSPGQGLEQYF | TGTGCCAGCAGCCCGGGACAGGGACTCGAGCAGTACTTC
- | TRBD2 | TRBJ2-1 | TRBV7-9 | CASSPTTSSGRINNEQFF | TGTGCCAGCAGCCCCACCACAAGTAGCGGGAGGATTAACAATGAGCAGTTCTTC
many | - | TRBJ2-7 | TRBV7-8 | CASSLSGGGYEQYF | TGTGCCAGCAGCTTATCAGGGGGAGGCTACGAGCAGTACTTC
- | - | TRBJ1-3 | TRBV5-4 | CASSPGGARGNTIYF | TGTGCCAGCAGCCCCGGGGGGGCACGGGGAAACACCATATATTTT
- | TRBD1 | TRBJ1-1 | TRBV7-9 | CASSPPGQVLNTEAFF | TGTGCCAGCAGCCCCCCCGGACAGGTTCTGAACACTGAAGCTTTCTTT
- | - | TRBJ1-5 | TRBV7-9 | CASSSHTLNQPQHF | TGTGCCAGCAGCTCGCACACACTCAATCAGCCCCAGCATTTT
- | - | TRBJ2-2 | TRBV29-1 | CSVAGEGTGELFF | TGCAGCGTTGCAGGGGAAGGGACCGGGGAGCTGTTTTTT
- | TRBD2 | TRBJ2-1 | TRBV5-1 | CASSSTSGGAHEQFF | TGCGCCAGCAGCTCCACTAGCGGGGGGGCCCATGAGCAGTTCTTC
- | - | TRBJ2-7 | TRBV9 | CASSPIQGGEQYF | TGTGCCAGCAGCCCGATACAGGGTGGAGAGCAGTACTTC
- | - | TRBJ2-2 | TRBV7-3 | CASSPNGGANTGELFF | TGTGCCAGCAGCCCAAATGGGGGAGCGAACACCGGGGAGCTGTTTTTT
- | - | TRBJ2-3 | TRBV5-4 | CASSPLGQRYTQYF | TGTGCCAGCAGCCCCTTAGGACAGAGATATACGCAGTATTTT
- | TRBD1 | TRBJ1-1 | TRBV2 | CATTGLNTEAFF | TGTGCCACGACAGGGTTGAACACTGAAGCTTTCTTT
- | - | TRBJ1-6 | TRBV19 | CASSTTGMDSPLHF | TGTGCCAGTAGTACTACAGGGATGGATTCACCCCTCCACTTT
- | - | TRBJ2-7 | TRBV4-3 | CASSQVYGGDYEQYF | TGCGCCAGCAGCCAAGTCTACGGGGGCGACTACGAGCAGTACTTC
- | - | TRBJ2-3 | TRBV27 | CASKRQRTIDTQYF | TGTGCCAGCAAGCGACAGCGGACCATAGATACGCAGTATTTT
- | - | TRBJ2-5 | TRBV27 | CASSPSWGGETQYF | TGTGCCAGCAGCCCATCTTGGGGAGGAGAGACCCAGTACTTC
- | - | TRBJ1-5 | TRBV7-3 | CASSLAGGSNQPQHF | TGTGCCAGCAGCTTAGCCGGAGGGAGCAATCAGCCCCAGCATTTT
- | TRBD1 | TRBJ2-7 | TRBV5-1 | CASSPDRGDTYEQYF | TGCGCCAGCAGTCCCGACAGGGGGGATACCTACGAGCAGTACTTC
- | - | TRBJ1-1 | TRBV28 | CASSLTGKAFF | TGTGCCAGCAGTTTAACCGGGAAAGCTTTCTTT
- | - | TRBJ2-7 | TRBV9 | CASSVVSCYEQYF | TGTGCCAGCAGCGTAGTCTCCTGCTACGAGCAGTACTTC
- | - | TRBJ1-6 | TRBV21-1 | CASSKGYSPLHF | TGTGCCAGCAGCAAAGGGTACTCACCCCTCCACTTT
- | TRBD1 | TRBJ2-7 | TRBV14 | CASSLRDRAAEQYF | TGTGCCAGCAGCCTCCGGGACAGGGCTGCCGAGCAGTACTTC
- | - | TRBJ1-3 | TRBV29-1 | CSGIDSAGNTIYF | TGCAGCGGGATAGACAGCGCTGGAAACACCATATATTTT
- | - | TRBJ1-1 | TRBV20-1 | CSASRRTEAFF | TGCAGTGCTAGTAGGCGGACTGAAGCTTTCTTT
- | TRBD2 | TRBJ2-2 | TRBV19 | CASSRLAAPTGELFF | TGTGCCAGTAGTAGACTAGCGGCCCCCACCGGGGAGCTGTTTTTT
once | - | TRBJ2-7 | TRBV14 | CASSSELATYEQYF | TGTGCCAGCAGCAGCGAGCTGGCAACCTACGAGCAGTACTTC
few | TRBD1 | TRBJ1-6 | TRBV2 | CASRAGTAHSPLHF | TGTGCCAGCAGAGCCGGGACAGCCCATTCACCCCTCCACTTT